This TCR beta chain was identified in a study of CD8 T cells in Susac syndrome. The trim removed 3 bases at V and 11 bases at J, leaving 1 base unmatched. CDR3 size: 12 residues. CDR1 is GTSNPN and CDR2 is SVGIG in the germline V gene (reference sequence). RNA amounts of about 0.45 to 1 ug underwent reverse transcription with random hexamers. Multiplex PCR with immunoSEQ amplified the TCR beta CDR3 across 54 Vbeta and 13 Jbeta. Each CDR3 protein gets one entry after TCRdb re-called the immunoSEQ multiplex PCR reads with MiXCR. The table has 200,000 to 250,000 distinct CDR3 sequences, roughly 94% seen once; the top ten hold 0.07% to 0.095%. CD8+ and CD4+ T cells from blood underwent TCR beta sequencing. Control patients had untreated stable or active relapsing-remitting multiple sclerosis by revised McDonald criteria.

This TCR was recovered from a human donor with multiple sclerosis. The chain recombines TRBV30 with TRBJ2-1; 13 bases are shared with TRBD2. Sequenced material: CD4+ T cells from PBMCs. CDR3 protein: CAWRTSGGQQFF. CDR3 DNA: TGTGCCTGGAGGACTAGCGGGGGGCAGCAGTTCTTC. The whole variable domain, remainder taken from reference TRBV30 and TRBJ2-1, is SQTIHQWPATLVQPVGSPLSLECTVEGTSNPNLYWYRQAAGRGLQLLFYSVGIGQISSEVPQNLSASRPQDRQFILSSKKLLLSDSGFYLCAWRTSGGQQFFGPGTRLTVL.